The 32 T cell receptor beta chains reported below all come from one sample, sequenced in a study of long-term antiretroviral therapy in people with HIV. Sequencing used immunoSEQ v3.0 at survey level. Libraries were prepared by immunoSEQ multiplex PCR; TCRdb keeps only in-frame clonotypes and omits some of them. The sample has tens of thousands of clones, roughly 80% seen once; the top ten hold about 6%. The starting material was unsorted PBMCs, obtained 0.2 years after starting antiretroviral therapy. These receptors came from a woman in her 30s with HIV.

CDR3 DNA: TGTGCCAGCAGTGAATATGCGGGGAACGAGCAGTTCTTC. Residues: CASSEYAGNEQFF. V and J are TRBV25-1 and TRBJ2-1; D is perhaps TRBD2 (6 bases). V shed 0 bases and J shed 10 bases, with 10 bases lying between them. Germline CDR1 reads MGHDK; CDR2 reads SYGVNS. This CDR3 comprises 13 residues. Together with reference TRBV25-1 and TRBJ2-1, the CDR3 gives the full variable domain: EADIYQTPRYLVIGTGKKITLECSQTMGHDKMYWYQQDPGMELHLIHYSYGVNSTEKGDLSSESTVSRIRTEHFPLTLESARPSHTSQYLCASSEYAGNEQFFGPGTRLTVL.

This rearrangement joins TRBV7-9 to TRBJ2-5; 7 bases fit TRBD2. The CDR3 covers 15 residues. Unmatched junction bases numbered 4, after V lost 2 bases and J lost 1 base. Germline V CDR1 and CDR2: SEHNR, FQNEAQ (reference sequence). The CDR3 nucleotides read TGTGCCAGCAGCTTACGCCTAGCGGCCCAAGAGACCCAGTACTTC. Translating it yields CASSLRLAAQETQYF.

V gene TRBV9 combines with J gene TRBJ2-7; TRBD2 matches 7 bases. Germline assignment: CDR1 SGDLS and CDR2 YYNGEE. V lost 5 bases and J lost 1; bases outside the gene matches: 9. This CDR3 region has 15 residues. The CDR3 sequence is CASRYLYGGSYEQYV. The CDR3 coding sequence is TGTGCCAGCAGGTATCTCTACGGGGGGTCCTACGAGCAGTACGTC.

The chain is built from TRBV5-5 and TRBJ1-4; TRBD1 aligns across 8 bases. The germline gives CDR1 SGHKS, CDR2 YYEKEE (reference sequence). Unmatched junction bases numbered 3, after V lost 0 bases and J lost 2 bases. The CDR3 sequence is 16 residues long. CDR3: CASSLDRGATNEKLFF. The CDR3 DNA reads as TGTGCCAGCAGCTTGGACAGGGGGGCGACTAATGAAAAACTGTTTTTT. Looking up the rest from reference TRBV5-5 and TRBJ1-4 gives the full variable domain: DAGVTQSPTHLIKTRGQQVTLRCSPISGHKSVSWYQQVLGQGPQFIFQYYEKEERGRGNFPDRFSARQFPNYSSELNVNALLLGDSALYLCASSLDRGATNEKLFFGSGTQLSVL.

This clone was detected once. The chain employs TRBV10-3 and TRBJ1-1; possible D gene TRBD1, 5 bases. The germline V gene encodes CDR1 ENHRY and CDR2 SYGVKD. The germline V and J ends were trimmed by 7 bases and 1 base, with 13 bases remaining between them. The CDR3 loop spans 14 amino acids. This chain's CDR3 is CAINSFGGNTEAFF. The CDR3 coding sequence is TGTGCCATCAACTCCTTCGGGGGGAACACTGAAGCTTTCTTT.

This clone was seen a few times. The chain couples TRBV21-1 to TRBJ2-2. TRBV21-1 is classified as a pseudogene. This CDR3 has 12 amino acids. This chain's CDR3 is CASSLRAGELFF. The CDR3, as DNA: TGTGCCAGCAGCCTTAGGGCCGGGGAGCTGTTTTTT.

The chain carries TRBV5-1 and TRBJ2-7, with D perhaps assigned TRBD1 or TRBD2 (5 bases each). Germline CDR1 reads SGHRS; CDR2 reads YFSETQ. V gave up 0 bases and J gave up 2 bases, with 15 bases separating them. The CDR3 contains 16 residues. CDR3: CASSLGDGAGPYEQYF. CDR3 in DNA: TGCGCCAGCAGCTTGGGGGACGGTGCCGGGCCCTACGAGCAGTACTTC.

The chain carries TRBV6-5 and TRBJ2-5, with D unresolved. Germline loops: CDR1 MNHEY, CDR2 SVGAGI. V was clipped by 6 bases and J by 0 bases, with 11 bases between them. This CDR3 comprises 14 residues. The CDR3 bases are TGTGCCAGCAGCCAGACCTCGTACCAAGAGACCCAGTACTTC. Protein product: CASSQTSYQETQYF.

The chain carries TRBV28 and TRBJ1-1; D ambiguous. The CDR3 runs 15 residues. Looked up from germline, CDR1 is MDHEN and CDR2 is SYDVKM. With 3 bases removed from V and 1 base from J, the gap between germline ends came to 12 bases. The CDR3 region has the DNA TGTGCCAGCAGTTTTGAGAAGGGCCCGAACACTGAAGCTTTCTTT. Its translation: CASSFEKGPNTEAFF.

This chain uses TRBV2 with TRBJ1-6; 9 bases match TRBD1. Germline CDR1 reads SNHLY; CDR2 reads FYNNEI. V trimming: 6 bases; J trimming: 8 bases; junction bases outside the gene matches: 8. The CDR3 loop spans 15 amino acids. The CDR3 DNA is TGTGCCAGCAGCCAACACCGGGACAGGGATTCACCCCTCCACTTT. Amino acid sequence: CASSQHRDRDSPLHF.

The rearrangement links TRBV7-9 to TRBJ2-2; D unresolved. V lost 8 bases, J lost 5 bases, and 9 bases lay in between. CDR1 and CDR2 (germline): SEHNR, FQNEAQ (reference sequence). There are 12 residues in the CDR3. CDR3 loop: CASGLGTGELFF. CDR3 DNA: TGTGCCAGCGGCCTCGGGACCGGGGAGCTGTTTTTT.

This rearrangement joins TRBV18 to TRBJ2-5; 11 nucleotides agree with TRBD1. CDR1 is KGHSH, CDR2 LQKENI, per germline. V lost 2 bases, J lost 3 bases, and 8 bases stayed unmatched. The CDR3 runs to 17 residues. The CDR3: CASSPVGQGAAEETQYF. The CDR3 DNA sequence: TGTGCCAGCTCACCAGTCGGACAGGGGGCTGCGGAAGAGACCCAGTACTTC.

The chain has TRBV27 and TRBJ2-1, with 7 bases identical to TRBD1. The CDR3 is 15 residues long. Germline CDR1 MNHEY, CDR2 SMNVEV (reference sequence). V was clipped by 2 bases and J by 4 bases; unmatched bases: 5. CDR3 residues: CASSLTTGFYNEQFF. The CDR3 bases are TGTGCCAGCAGTTTAACGACAGGGTTTTACAATGAGCAGTTCTTC.

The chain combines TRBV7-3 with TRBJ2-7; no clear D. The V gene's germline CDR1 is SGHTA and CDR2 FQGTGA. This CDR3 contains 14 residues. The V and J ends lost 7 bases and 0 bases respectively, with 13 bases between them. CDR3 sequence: CASNHCPLSYEQYV. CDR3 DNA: TGTGCCAGCAACCACTGCCCCCTCTCCTACGAGCAGTACGTC.

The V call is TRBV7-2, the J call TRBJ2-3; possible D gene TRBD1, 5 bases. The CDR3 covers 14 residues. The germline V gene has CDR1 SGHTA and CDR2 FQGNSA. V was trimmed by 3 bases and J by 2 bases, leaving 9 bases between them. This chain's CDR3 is CASSLTAFTDTQYF. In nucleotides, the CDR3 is TGTGCCAGCAGCTTGACAGCCTTCACAGATACGCAGTATTTT. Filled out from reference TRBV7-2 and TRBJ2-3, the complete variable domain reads GAGVSQSPSNKVTEKGKDVELRCDPISGHTALYWYRQSLGQGLEFLIYFQGNSAPDKSGLPSDRFSAERTGGSVSTLTIQRTQQEDSAVYLCASSLTAFTDTQYFGPGTRLTVL.

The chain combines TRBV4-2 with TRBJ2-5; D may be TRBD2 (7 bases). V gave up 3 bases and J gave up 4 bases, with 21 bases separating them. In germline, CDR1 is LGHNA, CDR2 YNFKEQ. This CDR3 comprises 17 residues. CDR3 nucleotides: TGTGCCAGCAGCCAGCAGATGGGGCGGGGGCCGGGAGAGACCCAGTACTTC. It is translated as CASSQQMGRGPGETQYF.

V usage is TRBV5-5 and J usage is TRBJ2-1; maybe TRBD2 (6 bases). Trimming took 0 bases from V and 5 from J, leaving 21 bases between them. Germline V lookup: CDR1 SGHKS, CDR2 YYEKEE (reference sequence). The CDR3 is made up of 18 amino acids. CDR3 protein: CASSLVRDSGLPNNEQFF. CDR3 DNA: TGTGCCAGCAGCTTGGTGAGGGACTCGGGGTTACCTAACAATGAGCAGTTCTTC.

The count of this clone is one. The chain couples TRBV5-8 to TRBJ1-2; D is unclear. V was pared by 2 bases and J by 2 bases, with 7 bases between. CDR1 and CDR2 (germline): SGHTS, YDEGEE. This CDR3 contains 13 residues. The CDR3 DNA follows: TGTGCCAGCAGCTTAATGGCCAACTATGGCTACACCTTC. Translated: CASSLMANYGYTF.

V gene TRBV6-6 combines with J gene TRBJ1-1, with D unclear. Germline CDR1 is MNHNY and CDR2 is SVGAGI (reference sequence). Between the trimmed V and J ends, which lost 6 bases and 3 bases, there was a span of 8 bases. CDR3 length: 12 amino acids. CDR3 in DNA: TGTGCCAGCAGCCCGGGATACACTGAAGCTTTCTTT. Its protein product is CASSPGYTEAFF.

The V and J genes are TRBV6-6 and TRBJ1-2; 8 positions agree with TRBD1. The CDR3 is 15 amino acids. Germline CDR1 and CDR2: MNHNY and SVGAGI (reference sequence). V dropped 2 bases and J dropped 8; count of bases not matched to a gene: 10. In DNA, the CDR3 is TGTGCCAGCAGTTACCCACCAGGACAGGGCGGCGGCTACACCTTC. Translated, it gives CASSYPPGQGGGYTF.

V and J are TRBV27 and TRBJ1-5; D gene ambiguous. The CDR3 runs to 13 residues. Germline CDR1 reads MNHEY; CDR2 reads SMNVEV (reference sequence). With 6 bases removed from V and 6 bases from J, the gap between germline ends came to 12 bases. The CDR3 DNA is TGTGCCAGCAGCCCTTGGGGTGGTCAGCCCCAGCATTTT. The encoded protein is CASSPWGGQPQHF.

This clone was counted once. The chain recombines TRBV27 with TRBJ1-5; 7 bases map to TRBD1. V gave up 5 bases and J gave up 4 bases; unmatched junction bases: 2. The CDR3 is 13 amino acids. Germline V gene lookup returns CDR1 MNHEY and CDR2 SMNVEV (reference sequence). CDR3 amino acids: CASSLGQNQPQHF. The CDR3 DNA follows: TGTGCCAGCAGTCTGGGACAGAATCAGCCCCAGCATTTT.

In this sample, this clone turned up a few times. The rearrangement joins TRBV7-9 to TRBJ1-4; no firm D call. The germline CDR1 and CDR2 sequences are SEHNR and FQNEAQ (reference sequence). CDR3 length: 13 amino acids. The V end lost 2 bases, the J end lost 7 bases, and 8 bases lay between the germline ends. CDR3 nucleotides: TGTGCCAGCAGCTTATTATCACCTGAAAAACTGTTTTTT. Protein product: CASSLLSPEKLFF. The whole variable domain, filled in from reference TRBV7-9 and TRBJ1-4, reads DTGVSQNPRHKITKRGQNVTFRCDPISEHNRLYWYRQTLGQGPEFLTYFQNEAQLEKSRLLSDRFSAERPKGSFSTLEIQRTEQGDSAMYLCASSLLSPEKLFFGSGTQLSVL.

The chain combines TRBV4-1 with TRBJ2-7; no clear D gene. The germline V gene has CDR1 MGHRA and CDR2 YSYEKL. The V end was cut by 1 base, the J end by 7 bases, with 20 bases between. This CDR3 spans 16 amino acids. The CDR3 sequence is CASSQGVTVTLGEQYF. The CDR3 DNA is TGCGCCAGCAGCCAAGGCGTTACGGTAACCTTAGGGGAGCAGTACTTC.

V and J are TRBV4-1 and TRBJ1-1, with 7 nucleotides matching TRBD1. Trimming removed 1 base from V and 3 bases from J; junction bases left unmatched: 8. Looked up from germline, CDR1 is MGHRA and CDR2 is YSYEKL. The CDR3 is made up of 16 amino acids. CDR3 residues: CASSQVAGGEDTEAFF. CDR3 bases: TGCGCCAGCAGCCAAGTAGCAGGGGGTGAAGACACTGAAGCTTTCTTT.

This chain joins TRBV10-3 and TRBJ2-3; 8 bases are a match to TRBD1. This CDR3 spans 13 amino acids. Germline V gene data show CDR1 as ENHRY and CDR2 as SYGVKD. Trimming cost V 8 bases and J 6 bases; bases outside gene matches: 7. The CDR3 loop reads CAILAGGGDTQYF. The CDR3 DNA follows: TGTGCCATCCTCGCAGGGGGCGGGGATACGCAGTATTTT.

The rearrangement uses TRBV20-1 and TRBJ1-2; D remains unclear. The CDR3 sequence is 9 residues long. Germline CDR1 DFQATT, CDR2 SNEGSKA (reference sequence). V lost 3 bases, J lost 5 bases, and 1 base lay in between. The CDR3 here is CSASYGYTF. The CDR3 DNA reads TGCAGTGCTAGTTATGGCTACACCTTC.

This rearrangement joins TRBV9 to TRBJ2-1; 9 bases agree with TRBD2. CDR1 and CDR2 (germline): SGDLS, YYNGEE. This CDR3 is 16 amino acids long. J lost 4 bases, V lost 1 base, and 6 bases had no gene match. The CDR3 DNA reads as TGTGCCAGCAGCGTACCGCTAGCGGGGATTTACAATGAGCAGTTCTTC. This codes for CASSVPLAGIYNEQFF.

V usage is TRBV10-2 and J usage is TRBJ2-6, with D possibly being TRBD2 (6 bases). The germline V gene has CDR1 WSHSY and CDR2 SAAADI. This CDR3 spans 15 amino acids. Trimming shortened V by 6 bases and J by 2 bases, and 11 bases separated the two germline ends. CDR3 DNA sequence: TGCGCCAGCAGGGAGGGATGGGCTGGGGCCAACGTCCTGACTTTC. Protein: CASREGWAGANVLTF.

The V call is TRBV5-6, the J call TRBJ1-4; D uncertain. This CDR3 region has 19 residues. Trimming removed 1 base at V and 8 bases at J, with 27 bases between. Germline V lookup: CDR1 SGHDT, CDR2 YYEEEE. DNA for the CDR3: TGTGCCAGCAGCTTGCGCCCCTTCGGCCTGGATTATGCTAGGGAAAAACTGTTTTTT. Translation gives CASSLRPFGLDYAREKLFF.

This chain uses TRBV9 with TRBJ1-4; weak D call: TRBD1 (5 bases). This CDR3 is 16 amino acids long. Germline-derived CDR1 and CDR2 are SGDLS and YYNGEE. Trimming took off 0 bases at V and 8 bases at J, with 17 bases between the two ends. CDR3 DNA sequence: TGTGCCAGCAGCGTAGAGCCCCAGGGTGGGACCGAAAAACTGTTTTTT. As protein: CASSVEPQGGTEKLFF.

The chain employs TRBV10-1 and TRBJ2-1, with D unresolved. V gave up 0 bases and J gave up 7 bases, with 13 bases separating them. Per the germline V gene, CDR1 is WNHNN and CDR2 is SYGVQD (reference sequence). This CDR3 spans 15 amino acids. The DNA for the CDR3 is TGCGCCAGCAGTGAGTCAGGGCCTATCGTGAATGAGCAGTTCTTC. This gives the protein CASSESGPIVNEQFF.